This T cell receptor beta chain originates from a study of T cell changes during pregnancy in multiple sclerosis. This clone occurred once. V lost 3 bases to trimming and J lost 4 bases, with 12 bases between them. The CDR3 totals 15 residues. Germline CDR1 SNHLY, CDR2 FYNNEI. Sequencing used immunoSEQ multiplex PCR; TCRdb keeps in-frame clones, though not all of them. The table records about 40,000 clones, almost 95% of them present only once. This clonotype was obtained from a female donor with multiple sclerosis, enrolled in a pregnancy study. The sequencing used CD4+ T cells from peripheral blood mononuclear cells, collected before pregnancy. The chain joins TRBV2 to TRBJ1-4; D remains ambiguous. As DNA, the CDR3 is TGTGCCAGCAGTGAGCAGGTTCTTTTTAATGAAAAACTGTTTTTT. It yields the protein CASSEQVLFNEKLFF.